Listed below are T cell receptor beta chains from one sample, sequenced in a study of blood T cell repertoires in COVID-19. The protocol was immunoSEQ multiplex PCR, while the TCRdb copy is restricted to in-frame clones and leaves out a portion. The table records about 190,000 clones, approximately 79% of them present only once. Sequenced material: PBMCs or T cells enriched from blood (not recorded which). Receptor source: a woman in her fifties or sixties with acute COVID-19. CDR3s include the opening cysteine and the closing phenylalanine or tryptophan. Each record gives: V gene, J gene, D gene, clone size, CDR3 DNA, CDR3 protein. A D gene is named only where the DNA matches it firmly. Clone size is given for some rows only: seen once, a few or many times, or a class if the clone is expanded.

v_call: TRBV28; j_call: TRBJ1-5; d_call: TRBD1; clone_size: NA; cdr3_nt: TGTGCCAGCAGTTTGAGGGACAGGGTGGTAAACAATCAGCCCCAGCATTTT; cdr3_aa: CASSLRDRVVNNQPQHF
v_call: TRBV2; j_call: TRBJ2-2; d_call: NA; clone_size: NA; cdr3_nt: TGTGCCAGCAAAGAGCGGCCGAACACCGGGGAGCTGTTTTTT; cdr3_aa: CASKERPNTGELFF
v_call: TRBV11-2; j_call: TRBJ2-1; d_call: TRBD2; clone_size: NA; cdr3_nt: TGTGCCAGCAGCTTAGAACGAGCGGGGGGGCGTCGGTTCTACAATGAGCAGTTCTTC; cdr3_aa: CASSLERAGGRRFYNEQFF
v_call: TRBV9; j_call: TRBJ2-2; d_call: NA; clone_size: NA; cdr3_nt: TGTGCCAGCAACCCATGGAGTTCATCGAACACCGGGGAGCTGTTTTTT; cdr3_aa: CASNPWSSSNTGELFF
v_call: TRBV29-1; j_call: TRBJ2-4; d_call: TRBD1; clone_size: few; cdr3_nt: TGCAGCGTTGGGACAGGGGATACCAAAAACATTCAGTACTTC; cdr3_aa: CSVGTGDTKNIQYF
v_call: TRBV7-2; j_call: TRBJ1-5; d_call: TRBD1; clone_size: once; cdr3_nt: TGTGCCAGCAGCCTGGGGCAGGGGGGAGCCAATCAGCCCCAGCATTTT; cdr3_aa: CASSLGQGGANQPQHF
v_call: TRBV5-6; j_call: TRBJ1-4; d_call: NA; clone_size: NA; cdr3_nt: TGTGCCAGCAGCTATCCGGGACAAGAGATGTTTTTT; cdr3_aa: CASSYPGQEMFF
v_call: TRBV11-2; j_call: TRBJ1-3; d_call: NA; clone_size: NA; cdr3_nt: TGTGCCAGCAGCCCCACTCGAGGAAACACCATATATTTT; cdr3_aa: CASSPTRGNTIYF
v_call: TRBV9; j_call: TRBJ2-1; d_call: TRBD2; clone_size: NA; cdr3_nt: TGTGCCAGCAGCGCCTCGGGAGGGTTTCAGTTCTTC; cdr3_aa: CASSASGGFQFF
v_call: TRBV6-2/TRBV6-3; j_call: TRBJ2-3; d_call: NA; clone_size: NA; cdr3_nt: TGTGCCAGCAGTCCACGGATCAGCTTAGGCCGGGGGGATACGCAGTATTTT; cdr3_aa: CASSPRISLGRGDTQYF
v_call: TRBV5-5; j_call: TRBJ2-6; d_call: NA; clone_size: NA; cdr3_nt: TGTGCCAGCAGCTTACAATTAACAGCTGGGGCCAACGTCCTGACTTTC; cdr3_aa: CASSLQLTAGANVLTF
v_call: TRBV18; j_call: TRBJ1-2; d_call: TRBD1; clone_size: NA; cdr3_nt: TGTGCCAGCTCAACTCGGACAGGGAGGAACTATGGCTACACCTTC; cdr3_aa: CASSTRTGRNYGYTF
v_call: TRBV2; j_call: TRBJ1-1; d_call: NA; clone_size: NA; cdr3_nt: TGTGCCAGCAGTTTAACAGGGTCTGTTGCTGAAGCTTTCTTT; cdr3_aa: CASSLTGSVAEAFF
v_call: TRBV4-2; j_call: TRBJ1-3; d_call: NA; clone_size: NA; cdr3_nt: TGTGCCAGCAGCCAAGGGGAATCCAGGGCGGGAAACACCATATATTTT; cdr3_aa: CASSQGESRAGNTIYF
v_call: TRBV19; j_call: TRBJ1-3; d_call: NA; clone_size: NA; cdr3_nt: TGTGCCAGTAGTATGATACAGGGAAACACCATATATTTT; cdr3_aa: CASSMIQGNTIYF
v_call: TRBV10-2; j_call: TRBJ1-6; d_call: NA; clone_size: once; cdr3_nt: TGCGCCATCACCCTGGGGTGGGAGTCACCCCTCCACTTT; cdr3_aa: CAITLGWESPLHF
v_call: TRBV28; j_call: TRBJ1-2; d_call: TRBD1; clone_size: once; cdr3_nt: TGTGCCAGCATTATAGGGGGCTCAGGGGAAGGATCTAACTATGGCTACACCTTC; cdr3_aa: CASIIGGSGEGSNYGYTF
v_call: TRBV7-2; j_call: TRBJ2-4; d_call: NA; clone_size: once; cdr3_nt: TGTGCCAGCAGCTTAGGGGGCGGGGCGCGCCAGAACATTCAGTACTTC; cdr3_aa: CASSLGGGARQNIQYF
v_call: TRBV7-8; j_call: TRBJ1-5; d_call: NA; clone_size: NA; cdr3_nt: TGTGCCAGCAGCTTAGACAGTCCTTATAGCAATCAGCCCCAGCATTTT; cdr3_aa: CASSLDSPYSNQPQHF
v_call: TRBV5-5; j_call: TRBJ1-2; d_call: TRBD1; clone_size: NA; cdr3_nt: TGTGCCAGCAGCTTGACCGGGACAGGGGGCGCAGGGTATGGCTACACCTTC; cdr3_aa: CASSLTGTGGAGYGYTF
v_call: TRBV18; j_call: TRBJ2-6; d_call: NA; clone_size: NA; cdr3_nt: TGTGCCAGCTCACCCCTCGAGAAATTGAACGTCCTGACTTTC; cdr3_aa: CASSPLEKLNVLTF
v_call: TRBV20-1; j_call: TRBJ2-1; d_call: TRBD2; clone_size: NA; cdr3_nt: TGCAGTGCTAGTGATACTTCCGGGACTAGCGGATACAATGAGCAGTTCTTC; cdr3_aa: CSASDTSGTSGYNEQFF
v_call: TRBV3-1/TRBV3-2; j_call: TRBJ1-4; d_call: NA; clone_size: NA; cdr3_nt: TGTGCCAGCAGCCCCCGGGGTGGAACTAATGAAAAACTGTTTTTT; cdr3_aa: CASSPRGGTNEKLFF
v_call: TRBV4-2; j_call: TRBJ2-2; d_call: TRBD2; clone_size: NA; cdr3_nt: TGTGCCAGCAGCCAGGGGGTGGGACTAAACACCGGGGAGCTGTTTTTT; cdr3_aa: CASSQGVGLNTGELFF
v_call: TRBV29-1; j_call: TRBJ2-7; d_call: TRBD2; clone_size: NA; cdr3_nt: TGCAGCGTTGAAGGCTCGGGACTAGCGGGTTACTACGAGCAGTACTTC; cdr3_aa: CSVEGSGLAGYYEQYF
v_call: TRBV12-3/TRBV12-4; j_call: TRBJ2-2; d_call: TRBD2; clone_size: NA; cdr3_nt: TGTGCCAGCTCTAGCGGGAATTTGGGGGAGCTGTTTTTT; cdr3_aa: CASSSGNLGELFF
v_call: TRBV28; j_call: TRBJ1-1; d_call: NA; clone_size: NA; cdr3_nt: TGTGCCAGCAGTTTAACACAGGTCATGAACACTGAAGCTTTCTTT; cdr3_aa: CASSLTQVMNTEAFF
v_call: TRBV10-3; j_call: TRBJ2-2; d_call: NA; clone_size: NA; cdr3_nt: TGTGCCATCAGTGAGAACCCCAGGGTTAACACCGGGGAGCTGTTTTTT; cdr3_aa: CAISENPRVNTGELFF
v_call: TRBV30; j_call: TRBJ2-1; d_call: NA; clone_size: NA; cdr3_nt: TGTGCCTGGAGTTTGCCCCTACGGGAGCAGTTCTTC; cdr3_aa: CAWSLPLREQFF
v_call: TRBV10-2; j_call: TRBJ2-5; d_call: TRBD2; clone_size: NA; cdr3_nt: TGCGCCAGCAGTGGGGGAGGGACCCTGGGAGGGGAGACCCAGTACTTC; cdr3_aa: CASSGGGTLGGETQYF
v_call: TRBV3-1/TRBV3-2; j_call: TRBJ1-4; d_call: NA; clone_size: NA; cdr3_nt: TGTGCCAGCAGGGGCCCCGGAGGCGAAAAACTGTTTTTT; cdr3_aa: CASRGPGGEKLFF
v_call: TRBV4-3; j_call: TRBJ2-7; d_call: NA; clone_size: NA; cdr3_nt: TGCGCCAGCAGCCAAGGAAGTTGGGACTTTTCCGAGCAGTACTTC; cdr3_aa: CASSQGSWDFSEQYF
v_call: TRBV5-4; j_call: TRBJ2-5; d_call: TRBD2; clone_size: NA; cdr3_nt: TGTGCCAGCAGCTTCAGGACTAGCGGGGAAGAGACCCAGTACTTC; cdr3_aa: CASSFRTSGEETQYF
v_call: TRBV27; j_call: TRBJ2-1; d_call: NA; clone_size: few; cdr3_nt: TGTGCCAGCAGTACAGGAGGGGTTGACAATGAGCAGTTCTTC; cdr3_aa: CASSTGGVDNEQFF
v_call: TRBV4-3; j_call: TRBJ2-7; d_call: TRBD2; clone_size: NA; cdr3_nt: TGCGCCAGCAGCCAAGAAGCCGGACTAGCGGCCTACGAGCAGTACTTC; cdr3_aa: CASSQEAGLAAYEQYF
v_call: TRBV7-9; j_call: TRBJ2-7; d_call: TRBD2; clone_size: once; cdr3_nt: TGTGCCAGCAGCCTAAGCTCCCGGCTAGCGGGAGGCGAGCAGTACTTC; cdr3_aa: CASSLSSRLAGGEQYF
v_call: TRBV29-1; j_call: TRBJ1-3; d_call: NA; clone_size: NA; cdr3_nt: TGCAGCGTCGTCGGGGGTACTGGAAACACCATATATTTT; cdr3_aa: CSVVGGTGNTIYF
v_call: TRBV4-3; j_call: TRBJ2-2; d_call: TRBD2; clone_size: NA; cdr3_nt: TGCGCCAGCAGCCAAGCGGGACTAGAGTTCGGGGAGCTGTTTTTT; cdr3_aa: CASSQAGLEFGELFF
v_call: TRBV7-8; j_call: TRBJ2-7; d_call: NA; clone_size: NA; cdr3_nt: TGTGCCAGCAGCCCGAGGGTCTCCTACGAGCAGTACTTC; cdr3_aa: CASSPRVSYEQYF
v_call: TRBV12-1; j_call: TRBJ1-5; d_call: NA; clone_size: NA; cdr3_nt: TGTGCCAGCAGCCGTTGGGTTGAGGGCGGGCAGCCCCAGCATTTT; cdr3_aa: CASSRWVEGGQPQHF
v_call: TRBV28; j_call: TRBJ1-4; d_call: NA; clone_size: NA; cdr3_nt: TGTGCCAGCAGACCCCCGACGGTGGGCGGGTTGGGACTGTTTTTT; cdr3_aa: CASRPPTVGGLGLFF